This entry is about one T cell receptor (beta chain). As yet, its antigen is unknown. Libraries were prepared by immunoSEQ multiplex PCR; TCRdb keeps only in-frame clonotypes and omits some of them. The table has tens of thousands of clones, about 90% seen once. These data originate in a study of T cell responses to AZD1222 COVID-19 vaccine. The study's findings and limits: Following two doses of AZD1222, Spike-specific TCR breadth and depth rose.

Trimming pared 1 base from V and 5 bases from J, leaving 9 bases between. The germline gives CDR1 MNHEY, CDR2 SVGAGI. CDR3 length: 15 amino acids. This TCR was sampled from an adult in good health. The chain employs TRBV6-5 and TRBJ1-6; D not resolved. The sample was peripheral blood, taken on day 0 of AZD1222 vaccination. CDR3 nucleotides: TGTGCCAGCAGTTACTTCCCTGGCGATAATTCACCCCTCCACTTT. The encoded protein is CASSYFPGDNSPLHF.